Given below is one T cell receptor beta chain in context. This specimen belongs to a study of blood T cell repertoires in COVID-19. About the research overall: The United States, Italy and Spain supplied acute and convalescent COVID-19 samples. The analysed material was cDNA or gDNA that came from T cells, B-cell-depleted T cells, or PBMCs.

Per the original methods: Estimated nucleated cell counts came from reference gene primer amplification. Sequencing used immunoSEQ multiplex PCR; TCRdb keeps in-frame clones, though not all of them. V and J calls plus clone size are reproduced from that table; the DNA served to infer D and trimming. The table records about 150,000 clones, roughly 83% of them present only once. Trimming cost V 9 bases and J 8 bases; bases outside gene matches: 5. CDR3 length: 12 residues. This TCR came from a man between 18 and 29 years old with active or convalescent COVID-19. The specimen was peripheral blood. This sequence joins TRBV12-3 or TRBV12-4 and TRBJ1-5; TRBD1 matches at 9 bases. The CDR3 protein is CASRTGAKPQHF. The CDR3 DNA reads as TGTGCCAGTAGGACAGGGGCAAAGCCCCAGCATTTT.